The rows below give T cell receptor beta chains drawn from one sample of a study of chemoradiotherapy in HPV16-positive cancers. Here immunoSEQ multiplex PCR was the method, and the copy in TCRdb shows in-frame clones only, minus some. The table lists 13,000 or so clones, around nine tenths of them singletons. The starting material was blood, obtained from a patient who underwent chemoradiotherapy. Receptors originate from a human donor with HPV-associated anogenital cancer. The CDR3 runs from the conserved cysteine through the conserved F or W. The order of the fields is J gene, D gene, V gene, clone size, CDR3 protein, CDR3 DNA. A D gene is named only where the DNA matches it firmly. Rows give clone size only sometimes, using once, few, many, or a class for an expanded clone.

j_gene: TRBJ1-1; d_gene: .; v_gene: TRBV2; abundance: .; CDR3aa: CASSETLNTEAFF; CDR3nt: TGTGCCAGCAGCGAGACACTGAACACTGAAGCTTTCTTT
j_gene: TRBJ1-2; d_gene: .; v_gene: TRBV10-3; abundance: .; CDR3aa: CAISERQDRHYGYTF; CDR3nt: TGTGCCATCAGTGAGAGGCAGGACCGGCACTATGGCTACACCTTC
j_gene: TRBJ1-5; d_gene: .; v_gene: TRBV18; abundance: .; CDR3aa: CASSPNGDNQPQHF; CDR3nt: TGTGCCAGCTCACCAAACGGTGATAATCAGCCCCAGCATTTT
j_gene: TRBJ2-7; d_gene: .; v_gene: TRBV5-1; abundance: .; CDR3aa: CASSIDAGLDEQYF; CDR3nt: TGCGCCAGCAGCATCGACGCGGGCCTCGACGAGCAGTACTTC
j_gene: TRBJ2-4; d_gene: TRBD2; v_gene: TRBV6-1; abundance: .; CDR3aa: CASSEERLAGALAKNIQYF; CDR3nt: TGTGCCAGCAGTGAAGAGCGACTAGCGGGGGCCTTAGCCAAAAACATTCAGTACTTC
j_gene: TRBJ2-1; d_gene: .; v_gene: TRBV6-6; abundance: .; CDR3aa: CASGGYSYNEQFF; CDR3nt: TGTGCCAGCGGCGGGTACTCCTACAATGAGCAGTTCTTC
j_gene: TRBJ2-3; d_gene: TRBD2; v_gene: TRBV27; abundance: .; CDR3aa: CASSSPGLAATDTQYF; CDR3nt: TGTGCCAGCAGTTCACCGGGACTAGCTGCCACAGATACGCAGTATTTT
j_gene: TRBJ2-5; d_gene: TRBD2; v_gene: TRBV11-1; abundance: .; CDR3aa: CASSLTSGGAGTQYF; CDR3nt: TGTGCCAGCAGCTTGACTAGCGGGGGGGCGGGGACCCAGTACTTC
j_gene: TRBJ1-2; d_gene: .; v_gene: TRBV7-8; abundance: .; CDR3aa: CASSPRTAYGYTF; CDR3nt: TGTGCCAGCAGCCCACGGACGGCGTATGGCTACACCTTC
j_gene: TRBJ1-1; d_gene: .; v_gene: TRBV9; abundance: .; CDR3aa: CASSLGTTLNTEAFF; CDR3nt: TGTGCCAGCAGCCTAGGGACGACGTTGAACACTGAAGCTTTCTTT
j_gene: TRBJ2-2; d_gene: .; v_gene: TRBV6-5; abundance: .; CDR3aa: CASSYGGHGELFF; CDR3nt: TGTGCCAGCAGTTACGGCGGGCACGGGGAGCTGTTTTTT
j_gene: TRBJ2-5; d_gene: .; v_gene: TRBV7-2; abundance: .; CDR3aa: CASSKGPNSQETQYF; CDR3nt: TGTGCCAGCAGCAAGGGGCCAAACTCCCAAGAGACCCAGTACTTC
j_gene: TRBJ1-2; d_gene: .; v_gene: TRBV4-2; abundance: .; CDR3aa: CASSQGYTDNYGYTF; CDR3nt: TGTGCCAGCAGCCAAGGGTATACAGATAACTATGGCTACACCTTC
j_gene: TRBJ2-7; d_gene: TRBD1; v_gene: TRBV10-3; abundance: .; CDR3aa: CAISEPGTGVYEQYF; CDR3nt: TGTGCCATCAGTGAACCCGGGACAGGGGTCTACGAGCAGTACTTC
j_gene: TRBJ1-1; d_gene: TRBD1; v_gene: TRBV7-2; abundance: .; CDR3aa: CASSSGQGARTEAFF; CDR3nt: TGTGCCAGCAGCTCGGGACAGGGGGCTAGAACTGAAGCTTTCTTT
j_gene: TRBJ2-5; d_gene: .; v_gene: TRBV15; abundance: .; CDR3aa: CATSRVGAARETQYF; CDR3nt: TGTGCCACCAGCAGAGTCGGGGCAGCCAGAGAGACCCAGTACTTC
j_gene: TRBJ2-7; d_gene: .; v_gene: TRBV7-2; abundance: few; CDR3aa: CASSLVVTYEQYF; CDR3nt: TGTGCCAGCAGCTTAGTCGTTACTTACGAGCAGTACTTC
j_gene: TRBJ2-5; d_gene: .; v_gene: TRBV5-1; abundance: .; CDR3aa: CASSLVGPGETQYF; CDR3nt: TGCGCCAGCAGCTTGGTTGGACCTGGAGAGACCCAGTACTTC
j_gene: TRBJ2-7; d_gene: .; v_gene: TRBV7-2; abundance: .; CDR3aa: CASSLTVLYEQYF; CDR3nt: TGTGCCAGCAGCTTAACAGTCCTCTACGAGCAGTACTTC
j_gene: TRBJ1-1; d_gene: .; v_gene: TRBV7-3; abundance: .; CDR3aa: CASSFALNTEAFF; CDR3nt: TGTGCCAGCAGCTTTGCCTTGAACACTGAAGCTTTCTTT
j_gene: TRBJ2-1; d_gene: .; v_gene: TRBV11-3; abundance: .; CDR3aa: CASSNTDRGIEQFF; CDR3nt: TGTGCCAGCAGCAACACAGACAGAGGGATTGAGCAGTTCTTC
j_gene: TRBJ2-7; d_gene: .; v_gene: TRBV6-5; abundance: .; CDR3aa: CASSYSIGYEQYF; CDR3nt: TGTGCCAGCAGTTACTCGATCGGCTACGAGCAGTACTTC
j_gene: TRBJ1-1; d_gene: TRBD1; v_gene: TRBV19; abundance: .; CDR3aa: CASSLQGSEAFF; CDR3nt: TGTGCCAGTAGCCTACAGGGGTCTGAAGCTTTCTTT
j_gene: TRBJ1-2; d_gene: .; v_gene: TRBV11-2; abundance: .; CDR3aa: CASSLDFWSGEGYTF; CDR3nt: TGTGCCAGCAGCTTAGATTTCTGGAGCGGAGAGGGCTACACCTTC
j_gene: TRBJ1-2; d_gene: TRBD1; v_gene: TRBV6-6; abundance: .; CDR3aa: CASSQDRGVNYGYTF; CDR3nt: TGTGCCAGCAGCCAGGACAGGGGCGTCAACTATGGCTACACCTTC
j_gene: TRBJ1-2; d_gene: .; v_gene: TRBV5-1; abundance: .; CDR3aa: CASSLEGQPNGYTF; CDR3nt: TGCGCCAGCAGCTTGGAAGGACAGCCAAACGGCTACACCTTC
j_gene: TRBJ2-3; d_gene: .; v_gene: TRBV11-2; abundance: .; CDR3aa: CASRTGSTDTQYF; CDR3nt: TGTGCCAGCAGAACAGGATCCACAGATACGCAGTATTTT
j_gene: TRBJ2-7; d_gene: TRBD2; v_gene: TRBV7-9; abundance: .; CDR3aa: CASSWEVGGGEQYF; CDR3nt: TGTGCCAGCAGCTGGGAGGTTGGCGGGGGAGAACAGTACTTC
j_gene: TRBJ2-1; d_gene: TRBD2; v_gene: TRBV18; abundance: .; CDR3aa: CASSPEKTSGGSIFYNEQFF; CDR3nt: TGTGCCAGCTCACCAGAGAAGACTAGCGGGGGGTCAATATTCTACAATGAGCAGTTCTTC
j_gene: TRBJ1-5; d_gene: .; v_gene: TRBV9; abundance: .; CDR3aa: CASSPDSWVDQPQHF; CDR3nt: TGTGCCAGCAGTCCAGATTCATGGGTTGATCAGCCCCAGCATTTT
j_gene: TRBJ1-1; d_gene: .; v_gene: TRBV5-5; abundance: .; CDR3aa: CASSFGGNTEAFF; CDR3nt: TGTGCCAGCAGCTTCGGGGGGAACACTGAAGCTTTCTTT
j_gene: TRBJ1-2; d_gene: .; v_gene: TRBV29-1; abundance: few; CDR3aa: CSVAGQYSYGYTF; CDR3nt: TGCAGCGTTGCTGGACAATATAGCTATGGCTACACCTTC
j_gene: TRBJ1-1; d_gene: TRBD1; v_gene: TRBV11-3; abundance: .; CDR3aa: CASSHLDRDTEAFF; CDR3nt: TGTGCCAGCAGCCACCTCGACAGGGACACTGAAGCTTTCTTT
j_gene: TRBJ2-3; d_gene: .; v_gene: TRBV10-2; abundance: .; CDR3aa: CASSPSGSTDTQYF; CDR3nt: TGCGCCAGCAGCCCATCGGGGAGCACAGATACGCAGTATTTT
j_gene: TRBJ2-2; d_gene: TRBD2; v_gene: TRBV27; abundance: .; CDR3aa: CASSLIAGRNTGELFF; CDR3nt: TGTGCCAGCAGTTTGATAGCGGGGAGGAACACCGGGGAGCTGTTTTTT
j_gene: TRBJ1-6; d_gene: .; v_gene: TRBV10-2; abundance: .; CDR3aa: CASSESRLNKGSPLHF; CDR3nt: TGCGCCAGCAGTGAGTCTAGGCTAAATAAGGGTTCACCCCTCCACTTT
j_gene: TRBJ1-1; d_gene: TRBD1; v_gene: TRBV11-3; abundance: .; CDR3aa: CASSSIDRDTEAFF; CDR3nt: TGTGCCAGCAGCTCGATAGACAGGGACACTGAAGCTTTCTTT
j_gene: TRBJ1-1; d_gene: .; v_gene: TRBV4-1; abundance: .; CDR3aa: CASSQDEEGWNTEAFF; CDR3nt: TGCGCCAGCAGCCAAGATGAGGAGGGCTGGAACACTGAAGCTTTCTTT
j_gene: TRBJ1-2; d_gene: TRBD1; v_gene: TRBV7-3; abundance: .; CDR3aa: CASSDRVNYGYTF; CDR3nt: TGTGCCAGCAGCGACAGGGTCAACTATGGCTACACCTTC
j_gene: TRBJ2-7; d_gene: .; v_gene: TRBV5-1; abundance: .; CDR3aa: CASSLLSGRGNEQYF; CDR3nt: TGCGCCAGCAGCCTGCTGAGTGGCAGGGGAAACGAGCAGTACTTC
j_gene: TRBJ2-7; d_gene: .; v_gene: TRBV28; abundance: .; CDR3aa: CASSFWTASYEQYF; CDR3nt: TGTGCCAGCAGTTTTTGGACAGCTTCCTACGAGCAGTACTTC
j_gene: TRBJ2-3; d_gene: TRBD2; v_gene: TRBV9; abundance: .; CDR3aa: CASSVAPGLYTSDTQYF; CDR3nt: TGTGCCAGCAGCGTAGCCCCGGGACTATATACTTCAGATACGCAGTATTTT
j_gene: TRBJ2-7; d_gene: .; v_gene: TRBV11-3; abundance: .; CDR3aa: CASSLPGQSYEQYF; CDR3nt: TGTGCCAGCAGCTTGCCGGGACAATCCTACGAGCAGTACTTC
j_gene: TRBJ2-7; d_gene: .; v_gene: TRBV18; abundance: .; CDR3aa: CASNGGQSYEQYF; CDR3nt: TGTGCCAGCAACGGAGGACAGTCCTACGAGCAGTACTTC
j_gene: TRBJ1-5; d_gene: .; v_gene: TRBV7-2; abundance: .; CDR3aa: CASSLARYQPQHF; CDR3nt: TGTGCCAGCAGCTTAGCGCGGTATCAGCCCCAGCATTTT
j_gene: TRBJ2-3; d_gene: .; v_gene: TRBV2; abundance: .; CDR3aa: CASIGISSTDTQYF; CDR3nt: TGTGCCAGCATCGGGATCTCAAGCACAGATACGCAGTATTTT
j_gene: TRBJ2-1; d_gene: .; v_gene: TRBV7-3; abundance: .; CDR3aa: CASSLSPGHEQFF; CDR3nt: TGTGCCAGCAGCTTATCCCCAGGACATGAGCAGTTCTTC
j_gene: TRBJ1-4; d_gene: .; v_gene: TRBV18; abundance: .; CDR3aa: CASSLRRATNEKLFF; CDR3nt: TGTGCCAGCTCACTAAGGAGGGCAACTAATGAAAAACTGTTTTTT
j_gene: TRBJ2-7; d_gene: .; v_gene: TRBV7-9; abundance: .; CDR3aa: CASSLGTVYEQYF; CDR3nt: TGTGCCAGCAGCTTAGGTACAGTCTACGAGCAGTACTTC
j_gene: TRBJ1-2; d_gene: .; v_gene: TRBV9; abundance: .; CDR3aa: CASSGRVNNYGYTF; CDR3nt: TGTGCCAGCAGCGGCAGGGTTAATAACTATGGCTACACCTTC
j_gene: TRBJ1-1; d_gene: .; v_gene: TRBV19; abundance: .; CDR3aa: CASKAPGNTEAFF; CDR3nt: TGTGCCAGCAAAGCACCCGGGAACACTGAAGCTTTCTTT
j_gene: TRBJ1-1; d_gene: .; v_gene: TRBV19; abundance: few; CDR3aa: CASSFRPMNTEAFF; CDR3nt: TGTGCCAGTAGCTTCCGACCGATGAACACTGAAGCTTTCTTT
j_gene: TRBJ2-7; d_gene: .; v_gene: TRBV6-5; abundance: .; CDR3aa: CASSPRQVPYEQYF; CDR3nt: TGTGCCAGCAGTCCCCGACAGGTCCCCTACGAGCAGTACTTC
j_gene: TRBJ2-3; d_gene: .; v_gene: TRBV7-9; abundance: .; CDR3aa: CASSLIRLRDGSKDTQYF; CDR3nt: TGTGCCAGCAGCTTAATTAGGCTACGGGACGGGTCGAAAGATACGCAGTATTTT
j_gene: TRBJ1-5; d_gene: .; v_gene: TRBV6-6; abundance: .; CDR3aa: CASSRGGRNSNQPQHF; CDR3nt: TGTGCCAGCAGCCGCGGGGGAAGGAATAGCAATCAGCCCCAGCATTTT
j_gene: TRBJ1-2; d_gene: .; v_gene: TRBV19; abundance: .; CDR3aa: CASSIFNRDGYTF; CDR3nt: TGTGCCAGTAGTATTTTCAACAGGGATGGCTACACCTTC
j_gene: TRBJ1-2; d_gene: TRBD1; v_gene: TRBV6-5; abundance: .; CDR3aa: CASRTGSYGYTF; CDR3nt: TGTGCCAGCAGGACAGGGTCCTATGGCTACACCTTC